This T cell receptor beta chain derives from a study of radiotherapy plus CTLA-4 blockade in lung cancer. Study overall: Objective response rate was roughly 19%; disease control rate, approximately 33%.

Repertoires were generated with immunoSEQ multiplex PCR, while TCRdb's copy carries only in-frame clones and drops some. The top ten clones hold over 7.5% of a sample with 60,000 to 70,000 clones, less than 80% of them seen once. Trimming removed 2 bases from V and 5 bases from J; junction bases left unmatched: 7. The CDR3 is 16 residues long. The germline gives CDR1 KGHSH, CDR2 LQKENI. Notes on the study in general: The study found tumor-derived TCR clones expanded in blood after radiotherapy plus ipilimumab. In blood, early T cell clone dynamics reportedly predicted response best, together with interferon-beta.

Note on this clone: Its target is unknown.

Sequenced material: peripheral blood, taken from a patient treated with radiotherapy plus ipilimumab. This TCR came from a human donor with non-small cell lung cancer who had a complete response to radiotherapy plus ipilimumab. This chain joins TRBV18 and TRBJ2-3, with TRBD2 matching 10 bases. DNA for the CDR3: TGTGCCAGCTCACCAAGAGGACTAGCGGTTGTAGATACGCAGTATTTT. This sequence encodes CASSPRGLAVVDTQYF.